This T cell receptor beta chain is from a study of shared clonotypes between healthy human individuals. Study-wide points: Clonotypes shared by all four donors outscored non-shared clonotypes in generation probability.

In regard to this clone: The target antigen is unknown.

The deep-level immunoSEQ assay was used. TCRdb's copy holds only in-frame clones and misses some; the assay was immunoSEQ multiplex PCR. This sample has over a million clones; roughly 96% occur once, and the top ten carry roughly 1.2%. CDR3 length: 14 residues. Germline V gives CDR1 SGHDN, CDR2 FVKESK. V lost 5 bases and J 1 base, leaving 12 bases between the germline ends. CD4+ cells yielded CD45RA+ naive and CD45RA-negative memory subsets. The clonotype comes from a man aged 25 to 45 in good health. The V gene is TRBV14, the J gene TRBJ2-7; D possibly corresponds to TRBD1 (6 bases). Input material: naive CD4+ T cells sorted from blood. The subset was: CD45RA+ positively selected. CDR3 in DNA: TGTGCCAGCAGCTACCGGGACATTTCCTACGAGCAGTACTTC. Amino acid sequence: CASSYRDISYEQYF.